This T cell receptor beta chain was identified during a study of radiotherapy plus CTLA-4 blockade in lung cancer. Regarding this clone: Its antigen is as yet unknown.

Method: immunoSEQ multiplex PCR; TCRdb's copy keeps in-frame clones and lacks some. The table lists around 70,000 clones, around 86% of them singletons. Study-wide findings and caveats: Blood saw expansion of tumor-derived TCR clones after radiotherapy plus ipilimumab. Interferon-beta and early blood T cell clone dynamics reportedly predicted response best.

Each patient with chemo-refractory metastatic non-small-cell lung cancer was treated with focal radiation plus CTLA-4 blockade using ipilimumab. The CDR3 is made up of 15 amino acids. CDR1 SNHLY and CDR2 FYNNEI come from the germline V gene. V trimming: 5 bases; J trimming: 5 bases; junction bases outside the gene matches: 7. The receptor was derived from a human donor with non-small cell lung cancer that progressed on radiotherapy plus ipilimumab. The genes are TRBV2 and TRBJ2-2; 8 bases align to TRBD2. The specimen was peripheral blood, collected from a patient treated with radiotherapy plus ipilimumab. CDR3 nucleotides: TGTGCCAGCAGTAGAACTAGCGGAGGTACCGGGGAGCTGTTTTTT. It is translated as CASSRTSGGTGELFF.